Reported below is one T cell receptor beta chain. Its antigen is unknown. This record belongs to a study of cytomegalovirus exposure and HLA in healthy donors. Study observations and caveats: In terms of immune exposure information, only CMV serostatus was available.

Primers included in the PCR were 60 Vbeta and 13 Jbeta primers. The data were produced by immunoSEQ multiplex PCR, yet TCRdb's version contains in-frame clones alone and is incomplete. The sample contains about 140,000 clones, approximately 78% of which appear only once. The CDR3 spans 15 residues. Trimming stripped 4 bases from V and 7 bases from J, with 20 bases between. Germline-derived CDR1 and CDR2 are SGHNT and YYREEE (reference sequence). Material for sequencing was PBMCs. The sequence derives from a woman under 30 in good health and CMV-seropositive. The chain employs TRBV5-4 and TRBJ1-1; D is unresolved. Here the CDR3 reads CASSRVGTPLGEAFF. DNA of the CDR3: TGTGCCAGCAGCCGGGTAGGAACTCCCTTGGGTGAAGCTTTCTTT.